A selection of T cell receptor beta chains follows, all from one sample in a study of blood T cell repertoires in COVID-19. TCRdb's table, derived via immunoSEQ multiplex PCR, lists solely in-frame clones and lacks some. The sample shows more than 200,000 clones, about four fifths of them seen only once. The sequenced material came from peripheral blood. The receptors derive from a man in his fifties with active or convalescent COVID-19. Both conserved end residues are part of each CDR3. Each record gives: D gene, V gene, clone size, J gene, CDR3 protein, CDR3 DNA. A D gene is named only where the DNA matches it firmly. Part of the rows lack a size; the others show once, few, many or a class for expanded clones.

>.|TRBV5-4|once|TRBJ2-7
CASSLAGNSYEQYF
TGTGCCAGCAGCTTGGCCGGGAACTCCTACGAGCAGTACTTC
>.|TRBV3-1/TRBV3-2|.|TRBJ1-2
CASSQDLVPISGYTF
TGTGCCAGCAGCCAAGATCTTGTCCCGATTAGTGGCTACACCTTC
>TRBD1|TRBV3-1/TRBV3-2|.|TRBJ1-1
CASSPRDRDFGRTEAFF
TGTGCCAGCAGCCCCCGGGACAGGGACTTTGGACGCACTGAAGCTTTCTTT
>.|TRBV6-5|.|TRBJ1-2
CASSYRREDYGYTF
TGTGCCAGCAGTTACCGGCGAGAGGACTATGGCTACACCTTC
>TRBD1|TRBV6-1|.|TRBJ1-2
CASSEATGGGYTF
TGTGCCAGCAGTGAAGCAACAGGGGGTGGCTACACCTTC
>TRBD2|TRBV7-9|.|TRBJ2-7
CASSFGGEIYEQYF
TGTGCCAGCAGCTTTGGGGGGGAGATCTACGAGCAGTACTTC
>TRBD1|TRBV6-2/TRBV6-3|many|TRBJ2-1
CASSYSPPTGIYNEQFF
TGTGCCAGCAGTTACTCGCCCCCGACAGGGATTTACAATGAGCAGTTCTTC
>.|TRBV11-3|once|TRBJ2-2
CASRANTGELFF
TGTGCCAGCCGCGCGAACACCGGGGAGCTGTTTTTT
>.|TRBV6-1|.|TRBJ2-3
CASSEGSTDTQYF
TGTGCCAGCAGTGAGGGCAGCACAGATACGCAGTATTTT
>TRBD1|TRBV5-5|.|TRBJ2-4
CASSRMGQGTPPRVQYF
TGTGCCAGCAGCCGCATGGGACAGGGAACCCCTCCAAGGGTTCAGTACTTC
>TRBD1|TRBV24-1|.|TRBJ2-3
CATSDPGQGRTDTQYF
TGTGCCACCAGTGATCCCGGACAGGGAAGGACAGATACGCAGTATTTT
>TRBD2|TRBV5-4|.|TRBJ2-7
CASSFSGGRREQYF
TGTGCCAGCAGCTTTTCGGGGGGACGGCGTGAGCAGTACTTC
>.|TRBV29-1|.|TRBJ1-1
CSASRGASTEAFF
TGCAGCGCCTCCCGGGGGGCTAGTACTGAAGCTTTCTTT
>.|TRBV6-5|once|TRBJ2-1
CASSVNLAYNEQFF
TGTGCCAGCAGCGTAAACCTAGCCTACAATGAGCAGTTCTTC
>TRBD1|TRBV6-5|.|TRBJ2-7
CASSRGTGPFGEQYF
TGTGCCAGCAGTCGCGGGACAGGGCCCTTTGGCGAGCAGTACTTC
>.|TRBV9|.|TRBJ2-2
CASSDGDTRSTGELFF
TGTGCCAGCAGCGACGGGGACACCCGGAGCACCGGGGAGCTGTTTTTT
>.|TRBV4-1|.|TRBJ1-2
CASSPRQELNYGYTF
TGCGCCAGCAGCCCCCGACAGGAACTTAACTATGGCTACACCTTC
>.|TRBV3-1/TRBV3-2|.|TRBJ1-1
CASSQGQDLAAFF
TGTGCCAGCAGCCAAGGGCAGGACTTGGCGGCTTTCTTT
>.|TRBV28|.|TRBJ1-5
CASSLGQPNQPQHF
TGTGCCAGCAGTTTAGGACAGCCCAATCAGCCCCAGCATTTT
>.|TRBV12-3/TRBV12-4|.|TRBJ2-5
CASSFRETQYF
TGTGCCAGCAGTTTCAGAGAGACCCAGTACTTC
>TRBD1|TRBV19|.|TRBJ2-2
CASSPGTGNTGELFF
TGTGCCAGTAGTCCGGGGACAGGTAACACCGGGGAGCTGTTTTTT
>.|TRBV4-3|.|TRBJ2-3
CASSQEGGGKADTQYF
TGCGCCAGCAGCCAAGAAGGGGGGGGGAAGGCAGATACGCAGTATTTT
>TRBD2|TRBV27|.|TRBJ2-2
CASMGGRRTGELFF
TGTGCCAGCATGGGAGGGAGACGGACCGGGGAGCTGTTTTTT
>TRBD1|TRBV10-3|.|TRBJ1-5
CAISGTDRAHQPQHF
TGTGCCATCAGTGGGACGGACAGGGCCCATCAGCCCCAGCATTTT
>.|TRBV9|few|TRBJ1-5
CASSVTRFLFQPQHF
TGTGCCAGCAGCGTTACGAGGTTTTTATTTCAGCCCCAGCATTTT
>.|TRBV6-2/TRBV6-3|.|TRBJ2-4
CASSTGSPKNIQYF
TGTGCCAGCAGCACCGGGTCCCCCAAAAACATTCAGTACTTC
>.|TRBV6-6|once|TRBJ2-1
CAASRGSYNEQFF
TGTGCCGCGTCGAGAGGCTCCTACAATGAGCAGTTCTTC
>TRBD1|TRBV7-8|.|TRBJ1-2
CASSLAAFRTGFYGYTF
TGTGCCAGCAGCTTAGCTGCCTTCCGGACAGGGTTCTATGGCTACACCTTC
>.|TRBV15|.|TRBJ2-4
CATSRDASGMGAKNIQYF
TGTGCCACCAGCAGAGATGCCTCAGGTATGGGAGCCAAAAACATTCAGTACTTC
>TRBD1|TRBV29-1|.|TRBJ1-3
CSVGTGRTIYF
TGCAGCGTTGGGACAGGGCGCACCATATATTTT
>.|TRBV29-1|.|TRBJ2-7
CSVGSGYEQYF
TGCAGCGTTGGGAGCGGTTACGAGCAGTACTTC
>.|TRBV7-2|.|TRBJ2-3
CASSEGGAPGTQYF
TGTGCCAGCAGTGAAGGGGGGGCTCCGGGTACGCAGTATTTT
>.|TRBV11-2|.|TRBJ2-3
CASCFGGGAGGGTDTQYF
TGTGCCAGCTGCTTTGGGGGGGGCGCGGGCGGGGGCACAGATACGCAGTATTTT
>.|TRBV12-3/TRBV12-4|.|TRBJ1-1
CASADKQHTEAFF
TGTGCCAGCGCTGACAAGCAACACACTGAAGCTTTCTTT